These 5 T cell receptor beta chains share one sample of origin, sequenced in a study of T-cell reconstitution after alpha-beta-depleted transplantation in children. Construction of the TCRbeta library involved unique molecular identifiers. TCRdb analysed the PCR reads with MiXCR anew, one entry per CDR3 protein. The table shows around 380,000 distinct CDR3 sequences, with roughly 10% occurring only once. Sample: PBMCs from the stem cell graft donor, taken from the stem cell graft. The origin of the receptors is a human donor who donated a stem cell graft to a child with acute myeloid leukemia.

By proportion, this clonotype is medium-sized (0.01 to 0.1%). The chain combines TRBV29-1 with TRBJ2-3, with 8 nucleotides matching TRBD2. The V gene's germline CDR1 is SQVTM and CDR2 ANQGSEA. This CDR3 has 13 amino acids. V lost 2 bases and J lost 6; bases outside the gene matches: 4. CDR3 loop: CSVESGGADTQYF. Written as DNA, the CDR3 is TGCAGCGTTGAATCGGGGGGGGCGGATACGCAGTATTTT.

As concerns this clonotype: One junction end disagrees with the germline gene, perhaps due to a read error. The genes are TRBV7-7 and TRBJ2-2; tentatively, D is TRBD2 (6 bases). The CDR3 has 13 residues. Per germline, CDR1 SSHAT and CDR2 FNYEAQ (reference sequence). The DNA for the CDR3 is TGTGCTAGCAGCCCCACGGGGGACCGGGAGCTGTTTTTT. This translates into CASSPTGDRELFF.

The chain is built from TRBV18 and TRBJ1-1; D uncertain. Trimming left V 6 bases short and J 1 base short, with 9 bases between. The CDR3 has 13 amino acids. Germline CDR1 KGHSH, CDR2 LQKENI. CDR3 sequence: CASSIQKNTEAFF. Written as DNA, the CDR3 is TGTGCCAGCTCGATACAGAAGAACACTGAAGCTTTCTTT. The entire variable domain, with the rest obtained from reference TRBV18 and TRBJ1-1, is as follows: NAGVMQNPRHLVRRRGQEARLRCSPMKGHSHVYWYRQLPEEGLKFMVYLQKENIIDESGMPKERFSAEFPKEGPSILRIQQVVRGDSAAYFCASSIQKNTEAFFGQGTRLTVV.

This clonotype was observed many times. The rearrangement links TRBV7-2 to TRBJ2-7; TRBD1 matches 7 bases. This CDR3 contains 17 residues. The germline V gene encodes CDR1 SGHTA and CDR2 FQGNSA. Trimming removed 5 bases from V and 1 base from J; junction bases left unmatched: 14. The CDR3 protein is CASSPRQGQIRSYEQYF. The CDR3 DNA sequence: TGTGCCAGCAGCCCCCGACAGGGCCAGATTAGGTCCTACGAGCAGTACTTC.

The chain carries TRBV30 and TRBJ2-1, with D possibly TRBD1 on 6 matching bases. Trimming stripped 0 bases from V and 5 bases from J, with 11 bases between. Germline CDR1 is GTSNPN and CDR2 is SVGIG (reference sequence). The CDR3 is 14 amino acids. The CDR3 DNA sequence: TGTGCCTGGAGTGTACTTTACAGGGACAATGAGCAGTTCTTC. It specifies CAWSVLYRDNEQFF.